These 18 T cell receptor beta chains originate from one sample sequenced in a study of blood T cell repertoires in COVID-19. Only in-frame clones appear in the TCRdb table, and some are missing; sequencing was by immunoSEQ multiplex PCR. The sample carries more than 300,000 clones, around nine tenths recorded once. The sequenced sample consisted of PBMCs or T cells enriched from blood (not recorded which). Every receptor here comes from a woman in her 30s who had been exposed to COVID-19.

CDR3 DNA: TGTGCCAGCTCACCTGGACTAGCACGAGAGACCCAGTACTTC. The encoded protein is CASSPGLARETQYF. This chain links TRBV2 with TRBJ2-5, with TRBD2 matching 8 bases. This CDR3 has 14 amino acids. Germline trimming cut 8 bases from V and 4 bases from J; bases unmatched to any gene: 9. Germline lookup yields CDR1 SNHLY and CDR2 FYNNEI.

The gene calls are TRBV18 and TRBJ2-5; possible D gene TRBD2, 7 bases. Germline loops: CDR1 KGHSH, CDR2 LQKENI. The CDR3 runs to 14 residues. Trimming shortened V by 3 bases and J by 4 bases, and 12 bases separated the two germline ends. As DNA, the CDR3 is TGTGCCAGCTCACCTAGAGGGGGGGCAGAGACCCAGTACTTC. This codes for CASSPRGGAETQYF.

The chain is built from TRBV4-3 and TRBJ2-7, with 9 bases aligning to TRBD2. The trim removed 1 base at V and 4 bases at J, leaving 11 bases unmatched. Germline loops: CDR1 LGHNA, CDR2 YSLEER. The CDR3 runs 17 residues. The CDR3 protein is CASSQGPASGGYYEQYF. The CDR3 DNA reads TGCGCCAGCAGCCAAGGACCCGCAAGCGGGGGGTATTACGAGCAGTACTTC.

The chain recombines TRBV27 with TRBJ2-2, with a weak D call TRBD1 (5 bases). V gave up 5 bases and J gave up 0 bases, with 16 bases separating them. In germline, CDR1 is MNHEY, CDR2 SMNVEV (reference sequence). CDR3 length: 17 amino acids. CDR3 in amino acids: CASSDRETDPNTGELFF. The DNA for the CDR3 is TGTGCCAGCAGTGACCGAGAGACAGACCCGAACACCGGGGAGCTGTTTTTT.

The CDR3 region has the DNA TGTGCCTGGAGTCTTCTGGGCAGGGGCCACGAGCAGTACTTC. Encoded protein: CAWSLLGRGHEQYF. This chain links TRBV30 with TRBJ2-7; D is perhaps TRBD1 (6 bases). The CDR3 extends over 14 amino acids. Germline assignment: CDR1 GTSNPN and CDR2 SVGIG (reference sequence). Trimming removed 2 bases from V and 5 bases from J, with 16 bases in between.

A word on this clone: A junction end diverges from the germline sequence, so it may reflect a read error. The CDR3 loop is CASSSDRSGNTIYF. In DNA form, the CDR3 reads TGTGCTAGCAGCTCAGACAGGTCTGGAAACACCATATATTTT. This rearrangement joins TRBV13 to TRBJ1-3, with D maybe TRBD1 (6 bases). The CDR3 is made up of 14 amino acids. Germline lookup yields CDR1 PRHDT and CDR2 FYEKMQ (reference sequence).

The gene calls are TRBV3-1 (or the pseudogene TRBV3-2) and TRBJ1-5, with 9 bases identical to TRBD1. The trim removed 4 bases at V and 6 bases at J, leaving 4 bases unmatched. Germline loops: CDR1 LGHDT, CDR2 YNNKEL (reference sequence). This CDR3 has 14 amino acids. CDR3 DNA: TGTGCCAGCAGCCCGGACAGGGGTTCTCAGCCCCAGCATTTT. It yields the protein CASSPDRGSQPQHF.

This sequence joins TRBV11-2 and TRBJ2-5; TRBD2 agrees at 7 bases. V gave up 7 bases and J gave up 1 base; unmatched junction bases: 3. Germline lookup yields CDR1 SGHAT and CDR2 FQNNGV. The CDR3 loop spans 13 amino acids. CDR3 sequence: CASKGGSQETQYF. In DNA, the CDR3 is TGTGCCAGCAAAGGCGGGAGCCAAGAGACCCAGTACTTC.

Here the CDR3 reads CASSYGFRTEAFF. CDR3 DNA: TGTGCCAGCAGCTACGGGTTCCGCACTGAAGCTTTCTTT. The chain uses TRBV5-5 and TRBJ1-1, with unresolved D. The germline gives CDR1 SGHKS, CDR2 YYEKEE (reference sequence). CDR3 size: 13 residues. The V end lost 3 bases, the J end lost 4 bases, and 10 bases lay between the germline ends.

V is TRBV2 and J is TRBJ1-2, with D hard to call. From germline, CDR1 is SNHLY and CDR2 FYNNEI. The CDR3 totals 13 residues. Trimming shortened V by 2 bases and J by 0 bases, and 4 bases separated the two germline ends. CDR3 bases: TGTGCCAGCAGTGAACATTCTAACTATGGCTACACCTTC. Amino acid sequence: CASSEHSNYGYTF.

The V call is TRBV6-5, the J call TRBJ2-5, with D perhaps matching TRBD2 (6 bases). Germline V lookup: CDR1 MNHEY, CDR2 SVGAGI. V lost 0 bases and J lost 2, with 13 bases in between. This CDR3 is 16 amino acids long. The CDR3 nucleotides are TGTGCCAGCAGTTACTCGAGTAGACTAGGGCAAGAGACCCAGTACTTC. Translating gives CASSYSSRLGQETQYF.

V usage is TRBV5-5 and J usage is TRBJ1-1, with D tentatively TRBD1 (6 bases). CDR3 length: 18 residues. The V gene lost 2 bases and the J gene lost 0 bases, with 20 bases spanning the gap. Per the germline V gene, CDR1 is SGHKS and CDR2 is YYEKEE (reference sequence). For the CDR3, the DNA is TGTGCCAGCAGCTTCTGGGGGTACATCAGGGGTATGAACACTGAAGCTTTCTTT. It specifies CASSFWGYIRGMNTEAFF.

The CDR3 bases are TGTGCCATCAGGGACAGGGGGTTGACTAATGAAAAACTGTTTTTT. Its protein is CAIRDRGLTNEKLFF. V is TRBV10-3 and J is TRBJ1-4; TRBD1 agrees at 10 bases. The ends lost 6 bases at V and 2 bases at J; junction bases unmatched: 3. CDR3 length equals 15 residues. Germline V gene lookup returns CDR1 ENHRY and CDR2 SYGVKD.

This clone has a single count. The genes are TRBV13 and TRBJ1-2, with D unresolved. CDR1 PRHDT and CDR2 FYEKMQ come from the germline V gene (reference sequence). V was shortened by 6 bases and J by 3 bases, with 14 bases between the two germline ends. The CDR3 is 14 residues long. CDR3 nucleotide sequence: TGTGCCAGCAGTGTAGGGTGGGGAGACTATGGCTACACCTTC. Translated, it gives CASSVGWGDYGYTF. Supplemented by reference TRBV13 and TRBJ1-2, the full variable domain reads AAGVIQSPRHLIKEKRETATLKCYPIPRHDTVYWYQQGPGQDPQFLISFYEKMQSDKGSIPDRFSAQQFSDYHSELNMSSLELGDSALYFCASSVGWGDYGYTFGSGTRLTVV.

CDR3: CASSLGRGGGTGELFF. In DNA, the CDR3 is TGTGCCAGCAGCTTGGGCCGCGGGGGAGGGACCGGGGAGCTGTTTTTT. The J gene is TRBJ2-2, the V gene TRBV5-4, with 7 positions matching TRBD2. The CDR3 has 16 amino acids. Trimming took 0 bases from V and 5 from J; bases not matched to a gene: 7. Germline values: CDR1 SGHNT, CDR2 YYREEE (reference sequence).

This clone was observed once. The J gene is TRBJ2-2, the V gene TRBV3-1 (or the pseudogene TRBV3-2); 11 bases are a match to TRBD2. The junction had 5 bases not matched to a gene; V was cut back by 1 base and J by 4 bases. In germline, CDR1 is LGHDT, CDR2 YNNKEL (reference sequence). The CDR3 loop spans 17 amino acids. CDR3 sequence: CASSQVRGLAATGELFF. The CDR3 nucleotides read TGTGCCAGCAGCCAAGTACGGGGACTAGCGGCCACCGGGGAGCTGTTTTTT.

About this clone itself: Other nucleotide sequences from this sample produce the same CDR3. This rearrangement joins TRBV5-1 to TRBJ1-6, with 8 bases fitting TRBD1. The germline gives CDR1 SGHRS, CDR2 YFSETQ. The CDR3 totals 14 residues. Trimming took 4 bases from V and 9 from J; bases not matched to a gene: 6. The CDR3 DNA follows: TGCGCCAGCAGCCTCGGACAGGGTAGTTCACCCCTCCACTTT. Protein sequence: CASSLGQGSSPLHF.

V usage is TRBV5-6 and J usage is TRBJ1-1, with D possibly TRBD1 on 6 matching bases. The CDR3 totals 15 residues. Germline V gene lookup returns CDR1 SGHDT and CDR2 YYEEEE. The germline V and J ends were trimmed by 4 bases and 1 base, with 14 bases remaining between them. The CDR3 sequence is CASSGGHGWNTEAFF. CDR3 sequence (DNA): TGTGCCAGCAGCGGGGGACATGGGTGGAACACTGAAGCTTTCTTT.